The 19 T cell receptor beta chains below were found in one sample sequenced in a study of blood T cells in healthy people across ages. The authors ran a second PCR of about 6 to 11 cycles using a sample-barcoded 5' primer and a J-beta primer mix. TCRdb processed the 5' RACE reads anew with MiXCR; each CDR3 protein has one entry. The sample holds about 680,000 distinct CDR3 sequences, over 45% seen once. The source material was blood. Every receptor here comes from a woman in her sixties or seventies in good health.

There are a few counts of this clonotype. V and J are TRBV7-3 and TRBJ2-3; 11 bases agree with TRBD2. Germline V gene data show CDR1 as SGHTA and CDR2 as FQGTGA. This CDR3 region has 15 residues. The V segment lost 4 bases and the J segment 5 bases; nucleotides outside the gene matches: 5. CDR3 coding DNA: TGTGCCAGCAGCTCTAGCGGGAGGATTGGAGATACGCAGTATTTT. Translated: CASSSSGRIGDTQYF.

This chain joins TRBV28 and TRBJ2-5; 7 bases map to TRBD1. V lost 2 bases and J lost 11; bases outside the gene matches: 8. This CDR3 contains 13 residues. Per germline, CDR1 MDHEN and CDR2 SYDVKM. DNA of the CDR3: TGTGCCAGCAGTTTAGGCCGACAGGGTTTTCAGTACTTC. Residues: CASSLGRQGFQYF.

This chain joins TRBV28 and TRBJ2-3; D is ambiguous. The CDR3 has 14 amino acids. Germline V CDR1 and CDR2: MDHEN, SYDVKM. V was pared by 1 base and J by 6 bases, with 11 bases between. CDR3 bases: TGTGCCAGCAGTTTATCATCCCAACGGGATACGCAGTATTTT. This sequence encodes CASSLSSQRDTQYF. Complete variable domain (other parts from reference TRBV28 and TRBJ2-3): DVKVTQSSRYLVKRTGEKVFLECVQDMDHENMFWYRQDPGLGLRLIYFSYDVKMKEKGDIPEGYSVSREKKERFSLILESASTNQTSMYLCASSLSSQRDTQYFGPGTRLTVL.

This clonotype appeared a few times. The V and J genes are TRBV5-1 and TRBJ2-7; 10 bases fit TRBD1. The CDR3 contains 13 residues. Per germline, CDR1 SGHRS and CDR2 YFSETQ. V lost 5 bases to trimming and J lost 6 bases; unmatched junction nucleotides: 5. The CDR3 bases are TGCGCCAGCAGTGAGCGGGACAGGGGCGAGCAGTACTTC. It specifies CASSERDRGEQYF.

Turning to this clonotype: At one end, the junction sequence differs from germline, possibly due to a read error. The V and J genes are TRBV4-1 and TRBJ2-1; TRBD2 aligns across 12 bases. Germline lookup yields CDR1 MGHRA and CDR2 YSYEKL. The length of the CDR3 is 16 residues. The chain's CDR3 is CASSPGLAGTYDEQFF. In nucleotides, the CDR3 is TGCGCCAGCAGCCCCGGACTAGCGGGAACCTACGATGAGCAGTTCTTC.

This rearrangement joins TRBV20-1 to TRBJ1-6; 7 bases align to TRBD1. Per the germline V gene, CDR1 is DFQATT and CDR2 is SNEGSKA (reference sequence). Trimming took 6 bases from V and 7 from J; bases not matched to a gene: 9. The CDR3 sequence is 14 residues long. The CDR3 loop is CSAKGQGGNSPLHF. The CDR3 DNA reads as TGCAGTGCAAAGGGCCAGGGGGGGAATTCACCCCTCCACTTT.

This chain links TRBV5-1 with TRBJ2-1; unclear D gene. Trimming shortened V by 10 bases and J by 1 base, and 9 bases separated the two germline ends. Germline CDR1 is SGHRS and CDR2 is YFSETQ. The CDR3 runs to 12 residues. The CDR3 here is CASGRSYNEQFF. The CDR3 DNA follows: TGCGCCTCCGGTCGTTCCTACAATGAGCAGTTCTTC.

This rearrangement joins TRBV4-3 to TRBJ2-6; D is unclear. CDR1 is LGHNA and CDR2 is YSLEER in the germline V gene. The CDR3 has 16 residues. V lost 1 base and J lost 3, with 10 bases in between. CDR3 nucleotide sequence: TGCGCCAGCAGCCAAGGGGGTCTAAGTGGGGCCAACGTCCTGACTTTC. Residues: CASSQGGLSGANVLTF.

This chain links TRBV29-1 with TRBJ2-3; maybe TRBD2 (5 bases). V dropped 6 bases and J dropped 5 bases, with 12 bases sitting between them. The CDR3 spans 12 residues. CDR1 is SQVTM, CDR2 ANQGSEA, per germline. As DNA, the CDR3 is TGCAGCGTCCTCGGAGGAGGAGATACGCAGTATTTT. This codes for CSVLGGGDTQYF.

This clonotype was seen a few times. The chain employs TRBV4-2 and TRBJ2-5; 8 bases fit TRBD2. In germline, CDR1 is LGHNA, CDR2 YNFKEQ. This CDR3 is built from 17 residues. J gave up 1 base and V 4 bases, and 11 bases lay outside the gene matches. The CDR3 DNA reads as TGTGCCAGCAGCCGCGACCAAGGGACTAGTACCCAAGAGACCCAGTACTTC. Encoded protein: CASSRDQGTSTQETQYF.

This clonotype has a handful of counts. This chain connects TRBV7-2 to TRBJ2-2; D is possibly TRBD1 (5 bases). This CDR3 is 15 amino acids long. Germline assignment: CDR1 SGHTA and CDR2 FQGNSA. V lost 0 bases and J lost 4, with 9 bases in between. Written as DNA, the CDR3 is TGTGCCAGCAGCTTAGCAGGGGTCGGCACCGGGGAGCTGTTTTTT. Protein: CASSLAGVGTGELFF. The whole variable domain, filled in from reference TRBV7-2 and TRBJ2-2, reads GAGVSQSPSNKVTEKGKDVELRCDPISGHTALYWYRQSLGQGLEFLIYFQGNSAPDKSGLPSDRFSAERTGGSVSTLTIQRTQQEDSAVYLCASSLAGVGTGELFFGEGSRLTVL.

This clonotype has just a few counts. The gene calls are TRBV25-1 and TRBJ2-1; TRBD2 matches 7 bases. The V and J ends lost 4 bases and 4 bases, in that order; junction bases with no gene match: 4. The length of the CDR3 is 14 residues. Germline CDR1 reads MGHDK; CDR2 reads SYGVNS. The CDR3 spells CASSASGTYNEQFF. The CDR3 DNA sequence: TGTGCCAGCAGTGCAAGCGGGACGTACAATGAGCAGTTCTTC.

The V and J genes are TRBV7-3 and TRBJ1-2; TRBD1 aligns across 8 bases. V gave up 0 bases and J gave up 4 bases; unmatched junction bases: 1. This CDR3 has 14 residues. Looked up from germline, CDR1 is SGHTA and CDR2 is FQGTGA. CDR3 nucleotide sequence: TGTGCCAGCAGCTTAACGGGACAGGCCTATGGCTACACCTTC. Translated: CASSLTGQAYGYTF.

This clonotype has only a few counts. The chain links TRBV7-9 to TRBJ1-1, with 7 bases fitting TRBD1. This CDR3 is 13 amino acids long. Germline loops: CDR1 SEHNR, CDR2 FQNEAQ (reference sequence). V lost 11 bases to trimming and J lost 4 bases; unmatched junction nucleotides: 10. CDR3 DNA sequence: TGTGCCCAGGCGACAGGGTCCCTCACTGAAGCTTTCTTT. This sequence encodes CAQATGSLTEAFF.

Of note for this clonotype: A read error is possible here, since a much larger clone lies one base away. The J gene is TRBJ2-3, the V gene TRBV28; 11 bases are shared with TRBD2. V trimming: 8 bases; J trimming: 4 bases; junction bases outside the gene matches: 5. This CDR3 is built from 14 residues. Per the germline V gene, CDR1 is MDHEN and CDR2 is SYDVKM. The CDR3: CASGVAGGPDTQYF. The CDR3 DNA is TGTGCCAGCGGCGTAGCGGGAGGGCCAGATACGCAGTATTTT.

This clonotype appeared a few times. The genes are TRBV27 and TRBJ2-1; TRBD2 aligns across 13 bases. The V and J ends lost 5 bases and 14 bases, in that order; junction bases with no gene match: 12. CDR1 and CDR2 from the germline V gene are MNHEY and SMNVEV (reference sequence). The CDR3 length is 15 residues. The CDR3 reads CASSTGTSGKTHEFF. CDR3 DNA: TGTGCCAGCAGTACCGGGACTAGCGGGAAAACGCACGAGTTCTTC.

The V gene is TRBV4-2, the J gene TRBJ2-7; the D gene is possibly TRBD2 (6 bases). The V end was cut by 1 base, the J end by 0 bases, with 10 bases between. CDR3 length: 15 amino acids. The germline V gene has CDR1 LGHNA and CDR2 YNFKEQ. CDR3 nucleotide sequence: TGTGCCAGCAGCCAAGTCGCGGGAAGCTCCTACGAGCAGTACTTC. This encodes CASSQVAGSSYEQYF.

J is TRBJ2-1 and V is TRBV24-1; no clear D. The V end was cut by 8 bases, the J end by 0 bases, with 7 bases between. The germline V gene encodes CDR1 KGHDR and CDR2 SFDVKD. The CDR3 is made up of 13 amino acids. CDR3 nucleotide sequence: TGTGCCACCACGGGTAGCTCCTACAATGAGCAGTTCTTC. This encodes CATTGSSYNEQFF.

The rearrangement uses TRBV7-2 and TRBJ1-4; D uncertain. The CDR3 runs to 14 residues. Trimming shortened V by 3 bases and J by 8 bases, and 13 bases separated the two germline ends. Per the germline V gene, CDR1 is SGHTA and CDR2 is FQGNSA. CDR3 sequence: CASSLGKRREKLFF. CDR3 bases: TGTGCCAGCAGCTTGGGGAAGAGAAGGGAAAAACTGTTTTTT.